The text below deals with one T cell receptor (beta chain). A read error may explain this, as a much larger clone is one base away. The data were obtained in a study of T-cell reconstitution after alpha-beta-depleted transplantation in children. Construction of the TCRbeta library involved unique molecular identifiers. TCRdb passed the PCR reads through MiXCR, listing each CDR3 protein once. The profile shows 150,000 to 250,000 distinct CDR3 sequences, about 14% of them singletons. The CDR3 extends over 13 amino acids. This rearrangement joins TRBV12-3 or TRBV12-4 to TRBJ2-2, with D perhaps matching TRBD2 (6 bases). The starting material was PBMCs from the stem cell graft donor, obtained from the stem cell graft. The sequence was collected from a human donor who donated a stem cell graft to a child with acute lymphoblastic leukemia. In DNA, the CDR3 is TGTGCCAGCAGTTTCGTGGTCCCCGGGGGGCTGTTTTTT. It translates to CASSFVVPGGLFF.